These 6 T cell receptor beta chains share one sample of origin, sequenced in a study of cytomegalovirus exposure and HLA in healthy donors. The primer mix had 60 Vbeta and 13 Jbeta primers. Profiling relied on immunoSEQ multiplex PCR, and the TCRdb table lists in-frame clones only, not all of them. The sample has 65,000 to 85,000 clones, more than 60% seen once. The sample taken for sequencing was PBMCs. The receptors shown here come from a man in his forties or fifties in good health and CMV-seropositive.

The genes are TRBV7-9 and TRBJ1-1; the D gene is possibly TRBD1 (6 bases). The V gene lost 4 bases and the J gene lost 1 base, with 19 bases spanning the gap. CDR3 length equals 17 residues. CDR1 is SEHNR and CDR2 is FQNEAQ in the germline V gene (reference sequence). DNA of the CDR3: TGTGCCAGCAGCTCCGTTAGGACCGACAGGCAGAACACTGAAGCTTTCTTT. Translated: CASSSVRTDRQNTEAFF. Full variable domain (missing parts from reference TRBV7-9 and TRBJ1-1): DTGVSQNPRHKITKRGQNVTFRCDPISEHNRLYWYRQTLGQGPEFLTYFQNEAQLEKSRLLSDRFSAERPKGSFSTLEIQRTEQGDSAMYLCASSSVRTDRQNTEAFFGQGTRLTVV.

The rearrangement uses TRBV7-2 and TRBJ1-1; no definite D call. CDR1 is SGHTA and CDR2 is FQGNSA in the germline V gene. This CDR3 contains 13 residues. Trimming left V 7 bases short and J 2 bases short, with 11 bases between. The CDR3 spells CASNGQRNTEAFF. CDR3 bases: TGTGCCAGCAATGGGCAGAGAAACACTGAAGCTTTCTTT.

This chain connects TRBV7-2 to TRBJ2-7; D gene uncertain. V lost 2 bases to trimming and J lost 6 bases, with 11 bases between them. This CDR3 contains 13 residues. The germline CDR1 and CDR2 sequences are SGHTA and FQGNSA. CDR3 nucleotide sequence: TGTGCCAGCAGCTTAACTCGCCTACGCGAGCAGTACTTC. It is translated as CASSLTRLREQYF.

There are a few counts of this clone. The genes are TRBV19 and TRBJ1-2; D call uncertain. Germline CDR1 and CDR2: LNHDA and SQIVND (reference sequence). CDR3 size: 15 residues. The ends were cut back, 4 bases at V and 4 bases at J, with 16 bases in the middle. CDR3 sequence (DNA): TGTGCCAGTAGTACCCAACCCATCAGACTCTATGGCTACACCTTC. As protein: CASSTQPIRLYGYTF.

This chain connects TRBV10-3 to TRBJ2-3, with 8 positions matching TRBD1. The CDR3 contains 14 residues. The trim removed 6 bases at V and 3 bases at J, leaving 5 bases unmatched. Germline V gene sequence: CDR1 ENHRY, CDR2 SYGVKD. This CDR3 reads CAIRTGDGTDTQYF. Written as DNA, the CDR3 is TGTGCCATCAGGACAGGGGATGGGACAGATACGCAGTATTTT.

The CDR3 region is CATSGTNSYEQYF. CDR3 DNA: TGTGCCACCTCCGGGACTAACTCCTACGAGCAGTACTTC. The chain employs TRBV25-1 and TRBJ2-7, with TRBD2 matching 7 bases. This CDR3 contains 13 residues. V dropped 10 bases and J dropped 0; count of bases not matched to a gene: 6. Germline V gives CDR1 MGHDK, CDR2 SYGVNS.